This entry lists 8 T cell receptor beta chains sequenced from one sample in a study of CD8 T cells in Susac syndrome. Random hexamers primed reverse transcription of about 0.5 to 1 ug RNA. TCRdb re-analysed the immunoSEQ multiplex PCR reads in MiXCR, keeping a single row per CDR3 protein. The table includes about 130,000 distinct CDR3 sequences, over 75% detected once. Sequencing was done on a sample of CD8+ T cells from PBMCs. The receptors stem from a human donor with multiple sclerosis.

This rearrangement joins TRBV11-2 to TRBJ2-3, with D uncertain. Between the trimmed V and J ends, which lost 0 bases and 4 bases, there was a span of 5 bases. This CDR3 region has 13 residues. The V gene's germline CDR1 is SGHAT and CDR2 FQNNGV. This chain's CDR3 is CASSLDSADTQYF. CDR3 sequence (DNA): TGTGCCAGCAGCTTAGATAGTGCAGATACGCAGTATTTT.

The V gene is TRBV10-3, the J gene TRBJ2-1; weak D call: TRBD1 (6 bases). The V and J ends lost 3 bases and 2 bases respectively, with 11 bases between them. The V gene's germline CDR1 is ENHRY and CDR2 SYGVKD. The CDR3 is 15 residues long. CDR3 DNA: TGTGCCATCAGTGATCGAACAGGGCCCTACAATGAGCAGTTCTTC. It codes for CAISDRTGPYNEQFF.

The chain carries TRBV15 and TRBJ2-1, with D unresolved. Germline assignment: CDR1 LNHNV and CDR2 YYDKDF (reference sequence). This CDR3 contains 12 residues. V was cut by 0 bases and J by 6 bases, with 3 bases left in between. The CDR3 DNA is TGTGCCACCAGCAGAGACAGCAATGAGCAGTTCTTC. Its protein product is CATSRDSNEQFF.

J is TRBJ2-3 and V is TRBV7-9, with unresolved D. The germline V gene encodes CDR1 SEHNR and CDR2 FQNEAQ (reference sequence). Trimming took 0 bases from V and 6 from J, leaving 19 bases between them. CDR3 size: 17 residues. CDR3 nucleotide sequence: TGTGCCAGCAGCTTAGCGGTCGGATCAACAAAAGAGGATACGCAGTATTTT. Translation: CASSLAVGSTKEDTQYF.

This chain joins TRBV27 and TRBJ1-1, with D perhaps matching TRBD1 (5 bases). The V end lost 0 bases, the J end lost 1 base, and 6 bases lay between the germline ends. The CDR3 consists of 14 residues. Germline lookup yields CDR1 MNHEY and CDR2 SMNVEV (reference sequence). The CDR3 region has the DNA TGTGCCAGCAGTTTATCTGGGGCGAACACTGAAGCTTTCTTT. Translating gives CASSLSGANTEAFF.

The gene calls are TRBV19 and TRBJ1-2; 7 bases are a match to TRBD1. CDR1 and CDR2 from the germline V gene are LNHDA and SQIVND (reference sequence). V was clipped by 8 bases and J by 6 bases; unmatched bases: 12. This CDR3 is built from 14 residues. The CDR3 protein is CASSLTTGRHGYTF. DNA of the CDR3: TGTGCCAGTTCATTAACGACAGGGCGCCATGGCTACACCTTC.

This clonotype was seen a single time. The V gene is TRBV6-5, the J gene TRBJ2-1; no firm D call. The germline V and J ends were trimmed by 4 bases and 7 bases, with 17 bases remaining between them. Germline V gene data show CDR1 as MNHEY and CDR2 as SVGAGI. This CDR3 has 15 residues. The CDR3 coding sequence is TGTGCCAGCAGTTCCCCTGGATCTGTCCTTAATGAGCAGTTCTTC. Translated: CASSSPGSVLNEQFF.

The V and J genes are TRBV2 and TRBJ2-4; D is ambiguous. Trimming took off 5 bases at V and 0 bases at J, with 11 bases between the two ends. The CDR3 totals 15 residues. Germline loops: CDR1 SNHLY, CDR2 FYNNEI. In nucleotides, the CDR3 is TGTGCCAGCAGTATAAGGGTTTTAGCCAAAAACATTCAGTACTTC. Translated, it gives CASSIRVLAKNIQYF.